Presented here are 5 T cell receptor beta chains from one specimen sequenced in a study of cytomegalovirus exposure and HLA in healthy donors. Clones were read by immunoSEQ multiplex PCR, and TCRdb kept only the in-frame ones, dropping some. The sample consists of some 140,000 clones, 86% of them appearing once. Sequenced sample: PBMCs. The receptors originated from a man aged 18 to 29 in good health and CMV-seronegative.

This clone was detected a few times. The rearrangement joins TRBV5-1 to TRBJ1-2; 8 nucleotides align to TRBD1. This CDR3 has 14 amino acids. Germline values: CDR1 SGHRS, CDR2 YFSETQ. V lost 1 base, J lost 3 bases, and 2 bases stayed unmatched. CDR3 in DNA: TGCGCCAGCAGCTTGCTACAGGGGGACTATGGCTACACCTTC. As protein: CASSLLQGDYGYTF.

V is TRBV5-4 and J is TRBJ2-5; 8 nucleotides align to TRBD2. CDR3 size: 14 residues. In germline, CDR1 is SGHNT, CDR2 YYREEE (reference sequence). V lost 2 bases and J lost 3; bases outside the gene matches: 3. The CDR3 DNA reads as TGTGCCAGCAGCTTAGGGACTAGGAAAGAGACCCAGTACTTC. It codes for CASSLGTRKETQYF.

This chain connects TRBV5-3 to TRBJ2-5; 9 bases align to TRBD2. TRBV5-3 is an ORF, with its function uncertain. The junction had 2 bases not matched to a gene; V was cut back by 4 bases and J by 1 base. The CDR3 consists of 14 residues. For the CDR3, the DNA is TGTGCCAGAAGCAAAGCGGGGGGCCAAGAGACCCAGTACTTC. It translates to CARSKAGGQETQYF.

The count of this clone is one. V is TRBV19 and J is TRBJ2-6, with no clear D. CDR1 and CDR2 from the germline V gene are LNHDA and SQIVND (reference sequence). The CDR3 totals 15 residues. V shed 5 bases and J shed 0 bases, with 8 bases lying between them. CDR3 DNA: TGTGCCAGTAGTTCAGGTAGCTCTGGGGCCAACGTCCTGACTTTC. Translation: CASSSGSSGANVLTF.

V and J are TRBV9 and TRBJ2-7; TRBD1 might be the D (5 bases). Germline CDR1 and CDR2: SGDLS and YYNGEE. This CDR3 spans 12 amino acids. The V and J ends lost 4 bases and 5 bases respectively, with 10 bases between them. CDR3 sequence reads: CASSQGCNEQYF. As DNA, the CDR3 is TGTGCCAGCAGCCAGGGTTGCAACGAGCAGTACTTC.